The rows below give T cell receptor beta chains drawn from one sample of a study of PD-1 blockade in classical Hodgkin lymphoma. The protocol was immunoSEQ multiplex PCR, while the TCRdb copy is restricted to in-frame clones and leaves out a portion. Here the sample spans fewer than 100,000 clones, more than 85% being singletons. Sequencing was performed on peripheral blood mononuclear cells (PBMCs), taken before the fourth cycle of nivolumab. The receptors derive from a human donor with classical Hodgkin lymphoma. Both conserved end residues are part of each CDR3. The D gene is left open where the match is weak. Size values are once, few and many counts, or a class for expanded clones, and some rows have none.

j_call	v_call	d_call	clone_size	cdr3_nt	cdr3_aa
TRBJ2-7	TRBV7-9	TRBD2	-	TGTGCCAGCAGCCAGACTAGCGGGCGCTCCTACGAGCAGTACTTC	CASSQTSGRSYEQYF
TRBJ1-4	TRBV28	-	-	TGTGCCAGCAGTTTGGGGCAGGTGAATGAAAAACTGTTTTTT	CASSLGQVNEKLFF
TRBJ2-2	TRBV19	TRBD2	-	TGTGCCACAGCATCACAACCGACTAGCTCTAACACCGGGGAGCTGTTTTTT	CATASQPTSSNTGELFF
TRBJ1-2	TRBV19	-	-	TGTGCCAGTAGTATTTACGGGACGGAGAACTATGGCTACACCTTC	CASSIYGTENYGYTF
TRBJ2-3	TRBV11-3	TRBD2	-	TGTGCCAGCAGCGCCGGATGGGGGGGGAAGGACACAGATACGCAGTATTTT	CASSAGWGGKDTDTQYF
TRBJ1-1	TRBV20-1	-	-	TGCAGTGCTAGAACGACTGAAGCTTTCTTT	CSARTTEAFF
TRBJ2-7	TRBV6-1	-	-	TGTGCCAGCAGTCTCTACGAGCAGTACTTC	CASSLYEQYF
TRBJ2-7	TRBV27	-	-	TGTGCCAGCAGCGTCGGGGGGCCCGGCTCCTACGAGCAGTACTTC	CASSVGGPGSYEQYF
TRBJ1-1	TRBV7-9	-	once	TGTGCCAGCAGCCCAGCCCGCACTGAAGCTTTCTTT	CASSPARTEAFF
TRBJ2-5	TRBV30	-	-	TGTGCCTGGAACACAGAGGGGGAGACCCAGTACTTC	CAWNTEGETQYF
TRBJ1-5	TRBV2	-	few	TGTGCCAGCAGTGAAAGGTTTTATCAGCCCCAGCATTTT	CASSERFYQPQHF
TRBJ1-2	TRBV19	TRBD1	-	TGTGCCAGTAGTCCACCATCCGGGACAGGGGGCGCTTATGGCTACACCTTC	CASSPPSGTGGAYGYTF
TRBJ2-2	TRBV18	-	-	TGTGCCAGCTCACCGTCCCCAGGGTCCCCCGGGGAGCTGTTTTTT	CASSPSPGSPGELFF
TRBJ2-7	TRBV28	-	-	TGTGCCAGCAGTGGACGCGGGGAGCAGTACTTC	CASSGRGEQYF
TRBJ2-1	TRBV28	-	once	TGTGCCAGCAGGCCTACAGGGTCGGGTGGCTACAATGAGCAGTTCTTC	CASRPTGSGGYNEQFF
TRBJ2-1	TRBV6-5	TRBD2	-	TGTGCCAGCAGTTATTTCTTAGCGGGTTACAATGAGCAGTTCTTC	CASSYFLAGYNEQFF
TRBJ1-2	TRBV5-4	-	-	TGTGCCAGCAGCCCCGGGGGAGGGGGGCAAGGGTATGGCTACACCTTC	CASSPGGGGQGYGYTF
TRBJ2-2	TRBV6-5	-	-	TGTGCCAGCACATTATTTGGGAACACCGGGGAGCTGTTTTTT	CASTLFGNTGELFF
TRBJ2-7	TRBV10-2	-	-	TGCGCCAGCAGTAAGGGCGAGGAGGCCTACGAGCAGTACTTC	CASSKGEEAYEQYF
TRBJ1-2	TRBV2	TRBD1	few	TGTGCCAGCAGCGCCCTAGACAGGGGATTTTATGGCTACACCTTC	CASSALDRGFYGYTF
TRBJ2-7	TRBV14	TRBD1	-	TGTGCCAGCAGCCGACCCGGGACAGGCGACTACGAGCAGTACTTC	CASSRPGTGDYEQYF
TRBJ2-3	TRBV7-9	-	-	TGTGCCAGCAGTCCAAGGGGACAAACGGCAGATACGCAGTATTTT	CASSPRGQTADTQYF
TRBJ2-1	TRBV9	TRBD1	-	TGTGCCAGCAGCGTAGGGGGCAGGGGGCAAGGTGAGCAGTTCTTC	CASSVGGRGQGEQFF
TRBJ2-3	TRBV7-3	-	once	TGTGCCAGCAGCTCTACGGGGGGCGCGATAGATACGCAGTATTTT	CASSSTGGAIDTQYF
TRBJ1-1	TRBV29-1	-	-	TGCAGCGTATCGACGGGGTTGATGAACACTGAAGCTTTCTTT	CSVSTGLMNTEAFF
TRBJ1-2	TRBV28	-	-	TGTGCCAGCAACAGCGGTAACTATGGCTACACCTTC	CASNSGNYGYTF
TRBJ2-7	TRBV4-1	TRBD1	-	TGCGCCAGCAGCCAACAGGGACAGGGTGTCCACTACGAGCAGTACTTC	CASSQQGQGVHYEQYF
TRBJ1-2	TRBV2	-	-	TGTGCCAGCAGAAGCTACCGGGATACCACCTTC	CASRSYRDTTF
TRBJ1-4	TRBV7-9	-	-	TGTGCCAGCAGCTCCCGGGCCCATAATGAAAAACTGTTTTTT	CASSSRAHNEKLFF
TRBJ1-4	TRBV30	-	few	TGTGCCTGGGGTAAAGTCTCCAATGAAAAACTGTTTTTT	CAWGKVSNEKLFF
TRBJ2-1	TRBV7-9	-	-	TGTGCCAGCAGCTTACGCGAGCAGTTCTTC	CASSLREQFF
TRBJ1-2	TRBV7-9	TRBD1	-	TGTGCCAGCAGCCACGGACAGGGCTCCAATCGAGCAGGTGGCTACACCTTC	CASSHGQGSNRAGGYTF